Below, 4 T cell receptor beta chains from the same sample are listed, as sequenced in a study of regulatory T cells in long-lasting Graves disease. Time point denoted: newly diagnosed GD, antithyroid drugs for less than 3 months. There was RNA extracted from PBMCs, and the TCR library was made from it. Researchers made TCR beta libraries by using iRepertoire HTBI primers and running Arm-PCR on CDR3 regions. In TCRdb, the multiplex PCR reads were re-called with MiXCR into one record per CDR3 protein. The data show over 500,000 distinct CDR3 sequences, roughly a sixth seen once. This sample was also put to use in a study of T cells in Graves' hyperthyroidism and ophthalmopathy.

This specimen was peripheral blood mononuclear cells (PBMCs), taken at new diagnosis, from a patient treated with antithyroid drugs. The receptors shown here come from a young man with Graves disease.

In its sample, this clonotype was seen many times. The chain is built from TRBV10-3 and TRBJ1-1; tentatively, D is TRBD1 (5 bases). With 4 bases removed from V and 1 base from J, the gap between germline ends came to 19 bases. The germline gives CDR1 ENHRY, CDR2 SYGVKD. The CDR3 loop spans 17 amino acids. The CDR3 loop is CAISGLVQGGENTEAFF. CDR3 bases: TGTGCCATCAGTGGCCTCGTCCAGGGCGGTGAGAACACTGAAGCTTTCTTT.

The gene calls are TRBV29-1 and TRBJ2-2; D not certain. This CDR3 region has 12 residues. Between the trimmed V and J ends, which lost 5 bases and 7 bases, there was a span of 11 bases. CDR1 is SQVTM, CDR2 ANQGSEA, per germline. This chain's CDR3 is CSVRSRGGELFF. The CDR3 nucleotides are TGCAGCGTTAGGAGCCGCGGCGGGGAGCTGTTTTTT.

This clonotype has a handful of counts. V and J are TRBV11-1 and TRBJ1-2; a possible D gene is TRBD1 (6 bases). This CDR3 region has 14 residues. V lost 5 bases and J 5 bases, leaving 15 bases between the germline ends. Germline lookup yields CDR1 SGHAT and CDR2 FQDESV (reference sequence). The CDR3 protein is CASSPRTAAYGYTF. CDR3 sequence (DNA): TGTGCCAGCAGCCCCAGGACAGCCGCTTATGGCTACACCTTC.

The chain recombines TRBV4-1 with TRBJ1-2, with a weak D call TRBD1 (6 bases). Germline values: CDR1 MGHRA, CDR2 YSYEKL. Between the trimmed V and J ends, which lost 0 bases and 8 bases, there was a span of 16 bases. The CDR3 is 15 residues long. The CDR3 DNA is TGCGCCAGCAGCCAAGATCGGGGCAGGGGTTTCGGCTACACCTTC. This sequence encodes CASSQDRGRGFGYTF.